A single T cell receptor (beta chain) is shown here with its context. The data derive from a study of blood T cell repertoires in COVID-19. At the level of the study: Acute and convalescent COVID-19 specimens originated in the United States, Italy and Spain. In each case, the material was cDNA or gDNA derived from T cells, B-cell-depleted T cells, or PBMCs.

Authors' data handling: Reference gene primer amplification in the assay estimated nucleated cell counts. TCRdb's copy holds only in-frame clones and misses some; the assay was immunoSEQ multiplex PCR. From that table come the V and J calls and clone size; the DNA was used to work out D and trimming. Of around 270,000 clones in the sample, about 87% are singletons; the top ten hold 2.3%. The clonotype comes from a woman aged 45 to 65 with acute or convalescent COVID-19. The sequenced sample was peripheral blood.

The CDR3 nucleotides read TGTGCCAGCAGCCAACCGGGGTACGAGCAGTACTTC. Its protein is CASSQPGYEQYF. V gene TRBV28 combines with J gene TRBJ2-7; weak D call: TRBD2 (5 bases). CDR3 length: 12 residues. The V and J ends lost 6 bases and 4 bases respectively, with 10 bases between them. Germline CDR1 MDHEN, CDR2 SYDVKM.